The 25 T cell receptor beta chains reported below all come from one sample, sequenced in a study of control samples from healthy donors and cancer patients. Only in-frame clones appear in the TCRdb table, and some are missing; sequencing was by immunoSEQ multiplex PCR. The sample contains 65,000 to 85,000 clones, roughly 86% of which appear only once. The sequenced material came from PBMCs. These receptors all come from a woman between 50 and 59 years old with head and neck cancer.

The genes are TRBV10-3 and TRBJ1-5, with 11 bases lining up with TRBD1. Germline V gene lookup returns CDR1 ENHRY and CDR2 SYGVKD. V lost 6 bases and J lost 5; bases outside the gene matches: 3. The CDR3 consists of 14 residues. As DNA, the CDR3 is TGTGCCATCAGCCCGGGACAGGGGGATCAGCCCCAGCATTTT. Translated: CAISPGQGDQPQHF.

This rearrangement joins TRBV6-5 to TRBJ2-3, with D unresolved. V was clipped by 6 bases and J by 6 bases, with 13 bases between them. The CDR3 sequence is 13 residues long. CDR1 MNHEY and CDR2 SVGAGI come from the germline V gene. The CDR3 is CASSHSTQDTQYF. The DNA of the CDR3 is TGTGCCAGCAGCCACTCAACACAGGATACGCAGTATTTT.

Here the CDR3 reads CASSQDGRGSGANVLTF. The CDR3 bases are TGCGCCAGCAGCCAAGATGGCCGCGGCTCTGGGGCCAACGTCCTGACTTTC. The chain couples TRBV4-3 to TRBJ2-6, with D unresolved. V lost 0 bases and J lost 0, with 9 bases in between. CDR1 and CDR2 from the germline V gene are LGHNA and YSLEER. This CDR3 region has 17 residues.

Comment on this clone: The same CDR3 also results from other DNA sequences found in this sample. CDR3 nucleotide sequence: TGTGCCAGCAGCTTGGGGGGGCCCGGGGCGGATACGCAGTATTTT. This codes for CASSLGGPGADTQYF. V usage is TRBV5-6 and J usage is TRBJ2-3; a weak D match, TRBD1 (6 bases). Germline lookup yields CDR1 SGHDT and CDR2 YYEEEE. Trimming took 0 bases from V and 6 from J, leaving 14 bases between them. This CDR3 has 15 amino acids.

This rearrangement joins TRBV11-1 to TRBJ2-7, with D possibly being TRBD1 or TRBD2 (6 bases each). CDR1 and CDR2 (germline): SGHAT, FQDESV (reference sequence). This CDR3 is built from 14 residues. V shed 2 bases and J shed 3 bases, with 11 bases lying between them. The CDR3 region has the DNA TGTGCCAGCAGCTTATCCGGGGGCGGCTACGAGCAGTACTTC. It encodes CASSLSGGGYEQYF.

Here the CDR3 DNA reads TGTGCCAGCAGCCAAGGGTATAACTATGGCTACACCTTC. This gives the protein CASSQGYNYGYTF. This chain uses TRBV3-1 (or the pseudogene TRBV3-2) with TRBJ1-2; no firm D call. The V end was cut by 1 base, the J end by 1 base, with 4 bases between. Per the germline V gene, CDR1 is LGHDT and CDR2 is YNNKEL (reference sequence). The CDR3 length is 13 residues.

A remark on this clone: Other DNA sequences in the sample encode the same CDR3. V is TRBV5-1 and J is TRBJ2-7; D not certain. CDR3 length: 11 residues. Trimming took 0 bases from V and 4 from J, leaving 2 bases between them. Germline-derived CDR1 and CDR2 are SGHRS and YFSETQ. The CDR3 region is CASSLGYEQYF. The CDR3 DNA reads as TGCGCCAGCAGCTTGGGGTACGAGCAGTACTTC.

CDR3 region: CASSLGVSGRFGQPQHF. CDR3 DNA sequence: TGTGCCAGCAGCTTAGGGGTATCAGGGCGATTTGGTCAGCCCCAGCATTTT. The chain carries TRBV7-8 and TRBJ1-5, with a weak D call TRBD1 (5 bases). Trimming took off 1 base at V and 6 bases at J, with 19 bases between the two ends. In germline, CDR1 is SGHVS, CDR2 FQNEAQ. The CDR3 has 17 residues.

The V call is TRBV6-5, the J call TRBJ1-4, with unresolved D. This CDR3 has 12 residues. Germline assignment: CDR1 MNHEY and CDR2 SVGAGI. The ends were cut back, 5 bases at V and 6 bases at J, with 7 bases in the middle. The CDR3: CASSPPDEKLFF. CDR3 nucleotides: TGTGCCAGCAGTCCGCCGGATGAAAAACTGTTTTTT.

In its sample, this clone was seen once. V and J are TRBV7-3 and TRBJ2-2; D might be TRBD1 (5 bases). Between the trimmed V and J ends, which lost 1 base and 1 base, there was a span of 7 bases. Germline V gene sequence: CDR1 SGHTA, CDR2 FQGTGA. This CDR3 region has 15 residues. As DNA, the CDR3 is TGTGCCAGCAGCTTAATAGGACAGAACACCGGGGAGCTGTTTTTT. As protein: CASSLIGQNTGELFF.

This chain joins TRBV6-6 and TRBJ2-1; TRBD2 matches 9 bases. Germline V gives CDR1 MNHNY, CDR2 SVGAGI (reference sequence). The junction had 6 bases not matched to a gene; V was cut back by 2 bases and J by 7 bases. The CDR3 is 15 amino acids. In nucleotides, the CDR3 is TGTGCCAGCAGTTACCCAGCGGGGGGTCTAAATGAGCAGTTCTTC. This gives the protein CASSYPAGGLNEQFF.

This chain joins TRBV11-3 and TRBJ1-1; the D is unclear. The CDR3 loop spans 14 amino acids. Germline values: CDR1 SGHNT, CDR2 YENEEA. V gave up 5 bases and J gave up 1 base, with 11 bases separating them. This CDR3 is CASSINQENTEAFF. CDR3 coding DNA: TGTGCCAGCAGCATAAATCAAGAGAACACTGAAGCTTTCTTT. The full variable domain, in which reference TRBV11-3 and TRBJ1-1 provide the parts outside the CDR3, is EAGVVQSPRYKIIEKKQPVAFWCNPISGHNTLYWYLQNLGQGPELLIRYENEEAVDDSQLPKDRFSAERLKGVDSTLKIQPAELGDSAVYLCASSINQENTEAFFGQGTRLTVV.

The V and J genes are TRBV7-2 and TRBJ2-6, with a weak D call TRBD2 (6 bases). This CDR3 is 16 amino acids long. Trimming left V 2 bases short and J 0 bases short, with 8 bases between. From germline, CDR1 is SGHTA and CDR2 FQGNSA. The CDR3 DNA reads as TGTGCCAGCAGCTTACAGCGGGCCTCTGGGGCCAACGTCCTGACTTTC. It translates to CASSLQRASGANVLTF.

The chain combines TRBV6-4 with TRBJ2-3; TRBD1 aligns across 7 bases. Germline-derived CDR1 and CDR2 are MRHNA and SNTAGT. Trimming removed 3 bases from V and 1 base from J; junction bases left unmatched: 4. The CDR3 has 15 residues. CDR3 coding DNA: TGTGCCAGCAGTGAAGGCGGACAGGGCACAGATACGCAGTATTTT. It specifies CASSEGGQGTDTQYF.

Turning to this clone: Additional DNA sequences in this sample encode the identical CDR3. CDR3 in amino acids: CASSLGSGLAFF. CDR3 DNA sequence: TGTGCCAGCAGCTTAGGATCAGGGCTAGCTTTCTTT. The chain is built from TRBV7-9 and TRBJ1-1; perhaps TRBD1 as D (5 bases). The CDR3 has 12 residues. Germline V CDR1 and CDR2: SEHNR, FQNEAQ (reference sequence). V was shortened by 1 base and J by 10 bases, with 10 bases between the two germline ends.

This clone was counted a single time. In DNA, the CDR3 is TGTGCCAGTAGTATGTCGGGGGTCGGCACTGAAGCTTTCTTT. It translates to CASSMSGVGTEAFF. The V gene is TRBV19, the J gene TRBJ1-1; a possible D gene is TRBD1 (5 bases). In germline, CDR1 is LNHDA, CDR2 SQIVND (reference sequence). With 3 bases removed from V and 4 bases from J, the gap between germline ends came to 12 bases. The CDR3 extends over 14 amino acids.

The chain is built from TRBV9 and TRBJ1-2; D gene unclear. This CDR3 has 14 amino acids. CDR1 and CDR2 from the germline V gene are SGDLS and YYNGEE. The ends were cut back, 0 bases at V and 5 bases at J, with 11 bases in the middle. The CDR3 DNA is TGTGCCAGCAGCGTAGCCGCCCAGCATTATGGCTACACCTTC. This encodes CASSVAAQHYGYTF.

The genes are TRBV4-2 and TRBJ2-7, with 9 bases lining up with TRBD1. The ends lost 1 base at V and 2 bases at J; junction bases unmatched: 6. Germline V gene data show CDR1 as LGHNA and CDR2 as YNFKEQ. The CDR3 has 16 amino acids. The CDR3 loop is CASSQGTGQGTYEQYF. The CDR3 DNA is TGTGCCAGCAGCCAAGGGACGGGACAGGGAACCTACGAGCAGTACTTC.

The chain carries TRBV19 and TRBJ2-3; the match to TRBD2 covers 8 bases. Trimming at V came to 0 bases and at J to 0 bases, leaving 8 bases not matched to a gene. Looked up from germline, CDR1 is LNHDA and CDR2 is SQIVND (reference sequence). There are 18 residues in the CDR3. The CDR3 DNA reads TGTGCCAGTAGTATAGATCTAGCGGGTAGGCCTAGCACAGATACGCAGTATTTT. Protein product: CASSIDLAGRPSTDTQYF. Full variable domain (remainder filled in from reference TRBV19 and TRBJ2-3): DGGITQSPKYLFRKEGQNVTLSCEQNLNHDAMYWYRQDPGQGLRLIYYSQIVNDFQKGDIAEGYSVSREKKESFPLTVTSAQKNPTAFYLCASSIDLAGRPSTDTQYFGPGTRLTVL.

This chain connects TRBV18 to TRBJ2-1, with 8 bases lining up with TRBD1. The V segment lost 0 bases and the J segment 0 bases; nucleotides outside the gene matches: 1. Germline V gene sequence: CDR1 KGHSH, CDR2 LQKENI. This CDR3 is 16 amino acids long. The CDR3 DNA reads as TGTGCCAGCTCACCACCGGACAGGGTCTCCTACAATGAGCAGTTCTTC. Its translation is CASSPPDRVSYNEQFF.

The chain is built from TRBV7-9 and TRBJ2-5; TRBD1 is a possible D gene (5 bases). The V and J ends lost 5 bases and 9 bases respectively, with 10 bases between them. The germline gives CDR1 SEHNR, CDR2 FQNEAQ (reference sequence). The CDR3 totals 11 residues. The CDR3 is CASSQGAPQYF. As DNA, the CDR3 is TGTGCCAGCAGCCAAGGGGCTCCCCAGTACTTC.

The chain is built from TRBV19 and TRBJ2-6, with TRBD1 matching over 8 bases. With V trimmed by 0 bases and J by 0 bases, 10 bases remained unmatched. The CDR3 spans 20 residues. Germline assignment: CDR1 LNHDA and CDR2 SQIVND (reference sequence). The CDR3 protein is CASSIEPTGTGPSGANVLTF. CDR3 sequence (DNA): TGTGCCAGTAGTATAGAGCCTACCGGGACAGGTCCCTCTGGGGCCAACGTCCTGACTTTC.

The CDR3 bases are TGTGCCAGTGGGACAGGGGTTAACTCTGGGGCCAACGTCCTGACTTTC. Its translation: CASGTGVNSGANVLTF. This chain uses TRBV19 with TRBJ2-6; 10 nucleotides line up with TRBD1. Germline lookup yields CDR1 LNHDA and CDR2 SQIVND (reference sequence). V was pared by 8 bases and J by 0 bases, with 4 bases of the junction left unmatched. The CDR3 length is 16 residues.

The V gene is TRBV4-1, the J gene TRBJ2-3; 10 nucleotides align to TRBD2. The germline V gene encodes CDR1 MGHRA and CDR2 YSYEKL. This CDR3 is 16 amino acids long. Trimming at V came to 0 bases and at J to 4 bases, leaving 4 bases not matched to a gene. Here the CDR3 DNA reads TGCGCCAGCAGCCAAGAGCCTAGCGGGGGTGCAGATACGCAGTATTTT. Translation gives CASSQEPSGGADTQYF.

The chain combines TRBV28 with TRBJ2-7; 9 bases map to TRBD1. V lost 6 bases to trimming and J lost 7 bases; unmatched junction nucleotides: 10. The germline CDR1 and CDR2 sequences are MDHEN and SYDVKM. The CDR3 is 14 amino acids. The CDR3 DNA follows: TGTGCCAGCAGAGCACAGGGGGCCCAATGGGAGCAGTACTTC. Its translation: CASRAQGAQWEQYF.